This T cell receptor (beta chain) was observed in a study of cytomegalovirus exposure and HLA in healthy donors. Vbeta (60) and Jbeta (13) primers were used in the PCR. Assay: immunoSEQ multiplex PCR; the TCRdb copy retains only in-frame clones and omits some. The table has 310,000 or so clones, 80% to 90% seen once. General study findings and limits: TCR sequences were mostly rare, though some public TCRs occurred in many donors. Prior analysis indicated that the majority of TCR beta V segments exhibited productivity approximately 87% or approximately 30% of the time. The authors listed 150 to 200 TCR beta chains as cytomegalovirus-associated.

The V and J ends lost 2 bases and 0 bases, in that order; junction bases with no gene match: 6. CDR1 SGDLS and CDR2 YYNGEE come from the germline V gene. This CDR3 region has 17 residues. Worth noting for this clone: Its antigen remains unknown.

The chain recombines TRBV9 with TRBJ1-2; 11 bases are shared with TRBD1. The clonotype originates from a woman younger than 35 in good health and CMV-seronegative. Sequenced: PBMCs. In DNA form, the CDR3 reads TGTGCCAGCAGCGTGGGACAGGGGGTGCGGACTAACTATGGCTACACCTTC. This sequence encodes CASSVGQGVRTNYGYTF.